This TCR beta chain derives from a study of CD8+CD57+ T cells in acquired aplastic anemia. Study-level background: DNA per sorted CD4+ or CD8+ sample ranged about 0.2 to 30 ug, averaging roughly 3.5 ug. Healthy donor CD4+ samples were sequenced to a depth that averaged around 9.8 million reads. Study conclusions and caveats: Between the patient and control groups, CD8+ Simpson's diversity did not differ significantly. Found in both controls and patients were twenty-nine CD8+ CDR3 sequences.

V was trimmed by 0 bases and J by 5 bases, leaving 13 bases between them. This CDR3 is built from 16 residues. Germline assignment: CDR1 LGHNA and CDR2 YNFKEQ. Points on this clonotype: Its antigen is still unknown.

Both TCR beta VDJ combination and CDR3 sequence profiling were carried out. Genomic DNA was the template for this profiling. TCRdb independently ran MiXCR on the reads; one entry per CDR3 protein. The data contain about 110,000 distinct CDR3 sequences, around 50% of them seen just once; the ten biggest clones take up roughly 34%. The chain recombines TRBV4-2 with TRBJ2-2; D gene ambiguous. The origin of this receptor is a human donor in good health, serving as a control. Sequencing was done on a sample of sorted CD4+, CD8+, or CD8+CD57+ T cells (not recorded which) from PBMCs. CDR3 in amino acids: CASSQEEVKLTGELFF. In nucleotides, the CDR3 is TGTGCCAGCAGCCAAGAAGAGGTAAAGTTGACCGGGGAGCTGTTTTTT.